This section outlines one T cell receptor (beta chain) sequence together with its context. The data were obtained in a study of technical replicates of blood from several donors. The data were produced by immunoSEQ multiplex PCR, yet TCRdb's version contains in-frame clones alone and is incomplete. Here the sample spans 65,000 to 90,000 clones, approximately 93% being singletons. The origin of this receptor is a human donor in good health. The sequencing sample was made of T cells isolated from PBMCs.

CDR3 DNA sequence: TGTGCCAGCAGCTTACTTCCCCGAGCGGGACTAGCGGGTGAGCAGTTCTTC. Protein product: CASSLLPRAGLAGEQFF. The chain carries TRBV7-2 and TRBJ2-1; 12 nucleotides match TRBD2. Germline loops: CDR1 SGHTA, CDR2 FQGNSA. Trimming cost V 2 bases and J 9 bases; bases outside gene matches: 11. The CDR3 totals 17 residues.